The clone carrying this T cell receptor beta chain appeared a few times. Its antigen is unknown. This sample was included in a study of T cell repertoires in cytomegalovirus infection. Study background: Public TCR beta signatures indicated both CMV infection and matching HLA type.

Germline-derived CDR1 and CDR2 are SNHLY and FYNNEI. This CDR3 has 13 amino acids. Trimming cost V 8 bases and J 3 bases, with 13 bases left between them. Study-level findings and limits: Ex vivo responses were dominated by HLA-C-restricted CMV-specific TCR beta clonotypes.

TCRdb reprocessed the reads via MiXCR and lists one record per CDR3 protein. There are around 430,000 distinct CDR3 sequences in the sample; 42% occur only once, and around 45% lies in the top ten. The chain has TRBV2 and TRBJ1-2; a weak D match, TRBD1 (5 bases). The specimen was cultured PBMCs, collected from culture after CMV antigen stimulation. The sequence came from a human donor in good health (CMV status not recorded). Some clones in this sample may be carry-over from other donors' samples. Here the CDR3 DNA reads TGTGCCAGCCAGGGAAGGGCCCACTATGGCTACACCTTC. It yields the protein CASQGRAHYGYTF.